The rows below give T cell receptor beta chains drawn from one sample of a study of cytomegalovirus exposure and HLA in healthy donors. Libraries were prepared by immunoSEQ multiplex PCR; TCRdb keeps only in-frame clonotypes and omits some of them. The sample has about 95,000 clones; approximately 85% are singletons. The sequencing input was PBMCs. These TCRs come from a man under 40 in good health and CMV-seropositive. Both conserved end residues are part of each CDR3. The order of the fields is J gene, V gene, D gene, clone size, CDR3 DNA, CDR3 protein. D genes are given only for firm matches. Size is omitted from some rows. Given values are once, few, many or a class for expanded clones.

J gene: TRBJ1-1; V gene: TRBV6-5; D gene: TRBD1; clone size: once; CDR3 DNA: TGTGCCAGCAGTCCAGGACAGGTCTTGAACACTGAAGCTTTCTTT; CDR3 protein: CASSPGQVLNTEAFF
J gene: TRBJ2-5; V gene: TRBV7-8; D gene: NA; clone size: NA; CDR3 DNA: TGTGCCAGCAGCTACATACGACAAGAGACCCAGTACTTC; CDR3 protein: CASSYIRQETQYF
J gene: TRBJ2-2; V gene: TRBV10-1; D gene: NA; clone size: NA; CDR3 DNA: TGCGCCAGCAGTGGCGGGGCGGTCACCGGGGAGCTGTTTTTT; CDR3 protein: CASSGGAVTGELFF
J gene: TRBJ1-1; V gene: TRBV6-5; D gene: NA; clone size: few; CDR3 DNA: TGTGCCAGCAGTGGCCTGGCGGGGGGAACTGAAGCTTTCTTT; CDR3 protein: CASSGLAGGTEAFF
J gene: TRBJ2-7; V gene: TRBV27; D gene: TRBD1; clone size: NA; CDR3 DNA: TGTGCCAGCAGGTTACAGGGGGCAGGATCCTACGAGCAGTACTTC; CDR3 protein: CASRLQGAGSYEQYF
J gene: TRBJ2-3; V gene: TRBV5-8; D gene: TRBD1; clone size: NA; CDR3 DNA: TGTGCCAGCAGCACCGGACAGGGATCCCAGGATACGCAGTATTTT; CDR3 protein: CASSTGQGSQDTQYF
J gene: TRBJ2-3; V gene: TRBV10-1; D gene: TRBD1; clone size: NA; CDR3 DNA: TGCGCCAGCAGCTGGGACAGGGGTGAGACAGATACGCAGTATTTT; CDR3 protein: CASSWDRGETDTQYF
J gene: TRBJ2-3; V gene: TRBV5-4; D gene: TRBD2; clone size: few; CDR3 DNA: TGTGCCAGCAGCTCACCTAGCGGGAGGTCAGATACGCAGTATTTT; CDR3 protein: CASSSPSGRSDTQYF
J gene: TRBJ2-3; V gene: TRBV28; D gene: TRBD2; clone size: NA; CDR3 DNA: TGTGCCAGCAGTTTTCCCGCTCGGCGGGAGGGTTATGTAACCACAGATACGCAGTATTTT; CDR3 protein: CASSFPARREGYVTTDTQYF
J gene: TRBJ2-3; V gene: TRBV30; D gene: TRBD1; clone size: NA; CDR3 DNA: TGTGCCTGGAGGATAGGACAGGGGGTCCGGACAGATACGCAGTATTTT; CDR3 protein: CAWRIGQGVRTDTQYF
J gene: TRBJ2-5; V gene: TRBV29-1; D gene: NA; clone size: NA; CDR3 DNA: TGCAGCGTTGTTGGCAACCAAGAGACCCAGTACTTC; CDR3 protein: CSVVGNQETQYF
J gene: TRBJ1-2; V gene: TRBV28; D gene: NA; clone size: NA; CDR3 DNA: TGTGCCAGCAGTTTTCGGGACAAATACTATGGCTACACCTTC; CDR3 protein: CASSFRDKYYGYTF
J gene: TRBJ1-1; V gene: TRBV30; D gene: NA; clone size: NA; CDR3 DNA: TGTGCCTGGAGTGTACAGGCCAGGGGCACTGAAGCTTTCTTT; CDR3 protein: CAWSVQARGTEAFF
J gene: TRBJ1-2; V gene: TRBV25-1; D gene: NA; clone size: NA; CDR3 DNA: TGTGCCAGCAGTCCTCCGGGACAAAGGAACTATGGCTACACCTTC; CDR3 protein: CASSPPGQRNYGYTF
J gene: TRBJ2-2; V gene: TRBV14; D gene: NA; clone size: NA; CDR3 DNA: TGTGCCAGCAGCCCCGTGGGACATATTCCCGGGGAGCTGTTTTTT; CDR3 protein: CASSPVGHIPGELFF
J gene: TRBJ2-7; V gene: TRBV14; D gene: NA; clone size: once; CDR3 DNA: TGTGCCAGCAGCCCGAGCTCAAGCTCCTACGAGCAGTACTTC; CDR3 protein: CASSPSSSSYEQYF
J gene: TRBJ1-1; V gene: TRBV11-2; D gene: NA; clone size: NA; CDR3 DNA: TGTGCCAGCAGCTCGAGCCTCCCGGGTGCTGAAGCTTTCTTT; CDR3 protein: CASSSSLPGAEAFF
J gene: TRBJ1-1; V gene: TRBV7-8; D gene: NA; clone size: NA; CDR3 DNA: TGTGCCAGCAGCTTAGATGGGGGGAGGAACACTGAAGCTTTCTTT; CDR3 protein: CASSLDGGRNTEAFF
J gene: TRBJ2-2; V gene: TRBV25-1; D gene: TRBD1; clone size: NA; CDR3 DNA: TGTGCCAGCAGTGAGCTCTCAGGGGGCGGCGGGGAGCTGTTTTTT; CDR3 protein: CASSELSGGGGELFF
J gene: TRBJ1-2; V gene: TRBV19; D gene: NA; clone size: few; CDR3 DNA: TGTGCCAGTAGTATAGAGGGCAGGGCCCGGCCGGGCTATGGCTACACCTTC; CDR3 protein: CASSIEGRARPGYGYTF
J gene: TRBJ1-3; V gene: TRBV7-9; D gene: TRBD1; clone size: NA; CDR3 DNA: TGTGCCAGCAGCCCAGGGACAGTCACTTTAAACACCATATATTTT; CDR3 protein: CASSPGTVTLNTIYF
J gene: TRBJ1-4; V gene: TRBV28; D gene: NA; clone size: NA; CDR3 DNA: TGTGCCAGCAGTTTGACAGGTCCTAATGAAAAACTGTTTTTT; CDR3 protein: CASSLTGPNEKLFF
J gene: TRBJ2-1; V gene: TRBV6-1; D gene: TRBD2; clone size: NA; CDR3 DNA: TGTGCCAGCAGTGAATATTTCGCGGGAGGGCCTTCGAGTGAGCAGTTCTTC; CDR3 protein: CASSEYFAGGPSSEQFF
J gene: TRBJ2-1; V gene: TRBV4-3; D gene: TRBD2; clone size: NA; CDR3 DNA: TGCGCCAGCAGCCAAAGACTAGCGGGGGGCCCTGGGAATGAGCAGTTCTTC; CDR3 protein: CASSQRLAGGPGNEQFF